This T cell receptor (beta chain) is drawn from a study of human T cells and chemical hapten exposure. This clonotype has ten or more counts. As originally analysed: Sequenced samples showed a median of around 100,000 TCRs each, with counts running from approximately 20,000 to 700,000. TCRdb analysed the RACE reads with MiXCR anew, one entry per CDR3 protein. Clone size and V and J calls follow TCRdb, not the original study. Among more than 75,000 distinct CDR3 sequences, roughly a tenth were seen once, and the ten largest hold about 2.3%. Germline values: CDR1 LNHDA, CDR2 SQIVND (reference sequence). With 5 bases clipped from V and 0 bases from J, the junction kept 3 bases outside the gene matches. The CDR3 sequence is 15 residues long. Stated time point: patch test 2, 6 weeks after DPC sensitization. The treatment was: therapeutic diphenylcyclopropenone sensitization with weekly scalp DPC.

Material: whole blood, obtained in connection with sensitization to the hapten diphenylcyclopropenone (DPC). The chain carries TRBV19 and TRBJ2-2; 7 bases match TRBD1. The sequence was collected from a woman aged 25-40 years with alopecia areata. Some clones in this sample may be carry-over from other donors' samples. DNA for the CDR3: TGTGCCAGTAGTCATGGGACAGCGAACACCGGGGAGCTGTTTTTT. The encoded protein is CASSHGTANTGELFF.